This T cell receptor beta chain was captured in a study of human T cells and chemical hapten exposure (dated by TCRdb to the early 2020s). Concerning the study at large: For sensitization, 2% DPC in acetone was applied to a roughly 2 cm by roughly 2 cm area of upper inner arm skin. Approximately 28 alopecia patients gave blood for TCR sequencing at one to four time points (pre-sensitization, 2, 6 and 24 weeks). Alopecia areata with under or over 50% scalp involvement, alopecia totalis and alopecia universalis were represented in the patient cohort, which was mostly female. The study tracked peripheral blood TCR repertoire changes in vivo during primary and secondary sensitization to the hapten diphenylcyclopropenone (DPC) in alopecia patients. Patch tests used Finn chambers with 0.01% DPC on the upper back, scored after 6 days by International Contact Dermatitis Research Group standards. Libraries were pooled for sequencing, and per-sample TCR yields varied mainly because of small differences in library volumes within the pool. Throughout the roughly 23-week study period, patients were also given weekly therapeutic DPC doses on the scalp. Blood was sampled from patients pre-sensitization (week 0) and at 2, 6 and about 24 weeks after DPC sensitization. On the study overall, not on this receptor specifically: The number of TCRs above 1 in 1000 frequency did not change with DPC sensitization; there was no evidence of global repertoire structure alterations. Patch test score was positively correlated with the number of PT1 expanded TCRs, with significance at thresholds 8, 16 and 32 but not at 4. After repeated subsampling, changes were observed in the strength of the expansion versus patch-test correlation and in the threshold at which the correlation became significant. Because every patient had alopecia, a presumed autoimmune disease, the patients' immune response might differ from that of healthy individuals. Significantly more large CDR3 similarity clusters were formed by expanded TCRs than by pre-sensitization or healthy control sets, consistent with antigen-driven responses.

The library relied on RACE. The sample was run on a NextSeq 500. During library preparation, unique molecular identifiers were attached to individual cDNA molecules so that TCRs could be counted quantitatively and reproducibly. For every blood RNA sample, sequencing covered both the TCR alpha and TCR beta chains. In the original analysis: A median of around 96,000 TCRs per sample was observed, with a range of about 20,000 to 750,000. The Decombinator software suite was used to annotate the V, J and CDR3 of the TCR reads. For PS versus PT1 abundance plots, all samples were subsampled to the same number of TCRs (28,000). TCRs were defined as expanded if absent before sensitization and observed at least eight times at the 2-week time point. The public reads were reanalyzed by TCRdb: fastp trimming at Q25, MiXCR alignment, in-frame beta chains only. Rows matching on CDR3 protein sequence are summarized as one entry with the most common DNA and genes. V and J calls and clone size were set by TCRdb, not the authors. Present in this sample are a few hundred thousand distinct CDR3 sequences, 4.5% to 5.5% of which were seen just once. The top ten constitute around 8.6% of the sample.

Taken with the paper, the label for time point translates to: pre-sensitization, week 0. According to the study, the label for this sample's treatment or condition signals: therapeutic diphenylcyclopropenone sensitization with weekly scalp DPC. At every patch-test visit, the blood draw took place before the patch test was put on. To be eligible, patients had to be aged 18 to 70, diagnosed with alopecia and judged suitable for DPC therapy, while pregnant patients were excluded. Total RNA was extracted from unfractionated whole blood that had been collected in Tempus Blood RNA tubes. CDR1 and CDR2 were assigned from the germline V gene as SGHDN and FVKESK. The CDR3 goes from the cysteine to the phenylalanine over 15 residues. Of all the DNA, just the CDR3 is kept, 45 bases in frame from base 1. Relative to germline, V is 4 bases shorter and J is 1 base shorter, with 12 bases between their ends. As for this clonotype: Its binding antigen is unknown. The input lacks base qualities; no much larger clone sits a single base away.

The sample here was whole blood, taken in connection with sensitization to the hapten diphenylcyclopropenone (DPC). The chain joins TRBV14 to TRBJ2-3; the D gene remains uncertain. The TCR comes from a woman between 18 and 29 years old with alopecia areata. Some clones in this sample may be carry-over from other donors' samples. The DNA is TGTGCCAGCAGCCGGGTCATTTCGGGCACAGATACGCAGTATTTT. Its amino acids are CASSRVISGTDTQYF.